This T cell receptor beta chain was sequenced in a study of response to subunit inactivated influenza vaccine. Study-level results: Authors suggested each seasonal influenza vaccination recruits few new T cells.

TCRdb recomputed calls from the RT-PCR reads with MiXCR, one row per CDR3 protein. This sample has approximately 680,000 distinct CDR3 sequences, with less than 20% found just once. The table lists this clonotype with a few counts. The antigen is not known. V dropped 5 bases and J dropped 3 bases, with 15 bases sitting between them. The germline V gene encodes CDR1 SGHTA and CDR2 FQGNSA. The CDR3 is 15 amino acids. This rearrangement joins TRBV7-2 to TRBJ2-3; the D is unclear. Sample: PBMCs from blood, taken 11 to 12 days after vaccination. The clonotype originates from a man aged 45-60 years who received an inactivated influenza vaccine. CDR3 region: CASSSVGGRTDTQYF. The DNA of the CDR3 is TGTGCCAGCAGCAGTGTAGGTGGTCGTACAGATACGCAGTATTTT.